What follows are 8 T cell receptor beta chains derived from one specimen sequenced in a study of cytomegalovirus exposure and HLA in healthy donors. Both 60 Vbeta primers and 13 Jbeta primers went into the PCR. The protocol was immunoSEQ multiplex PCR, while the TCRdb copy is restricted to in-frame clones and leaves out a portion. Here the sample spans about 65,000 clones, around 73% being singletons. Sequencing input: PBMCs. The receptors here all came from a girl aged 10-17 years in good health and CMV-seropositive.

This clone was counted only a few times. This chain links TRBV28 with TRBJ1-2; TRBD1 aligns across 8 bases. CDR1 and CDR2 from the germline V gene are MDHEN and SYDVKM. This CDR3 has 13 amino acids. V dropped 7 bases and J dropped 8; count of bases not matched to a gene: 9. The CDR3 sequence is CASTETGDGGYTF. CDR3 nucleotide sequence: TGTGCCAGCACCGAGACAGGGGATGGGGGCTACACCTTC.

CDR3 protein: CASSLPGHFYNEQFF. CDR3 sequence (DNA): TGTGCCAGCAGCCTACCAGGCCACTTCTACAATGAGCAGTTCTTC. The genes are TRBV28 and TRBJ2-1; D is undetermined. Germline V CDR1 and CDR2: MDHEN, SYDVKM. This CDR3 has 15 residues. Trimming removed 6 bases at V and 3 bases at J, with 15 bases between. Filled out from reference TRBV28 and TRBJ2-1, the complete variable domain reads DVKVTQSSRYLVKRTGEKVFLECVQDMDHENMFWYRQDPGLGLRLIYFSYDVKMKEKGDIPEGYSVSREKKERFSLILESASTNQTSMYLCASSLPGHFYNEQFFGPGTRLTVL.

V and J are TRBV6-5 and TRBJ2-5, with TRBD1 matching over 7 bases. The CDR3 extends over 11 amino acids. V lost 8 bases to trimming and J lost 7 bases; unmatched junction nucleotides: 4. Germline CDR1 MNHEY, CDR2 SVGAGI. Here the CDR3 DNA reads TGTGCCAGCTCCCACAGGGGGACCCAGTACTTC. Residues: CASSHRGTQYF.

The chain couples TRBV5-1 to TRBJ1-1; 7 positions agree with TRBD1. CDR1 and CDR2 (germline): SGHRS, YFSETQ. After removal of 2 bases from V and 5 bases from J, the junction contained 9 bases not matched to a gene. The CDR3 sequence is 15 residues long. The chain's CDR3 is CASSFDRAIVTEAFF. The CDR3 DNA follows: TGCGCCAGCAGCTTTGACAGGGCTATAGTGACTGAAGCTTTCTTT. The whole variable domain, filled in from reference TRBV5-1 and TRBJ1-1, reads KAGVTQTPRYLIKTRGQQVTLSCSPISGHRSVSWYQQTPGQGLQFLFEYFSETQRNKGNFPGRFSGRQFSNSRSEMNVSTLELGDSALYLCASSFDRAIVTEAFFGQGTRLTVV.

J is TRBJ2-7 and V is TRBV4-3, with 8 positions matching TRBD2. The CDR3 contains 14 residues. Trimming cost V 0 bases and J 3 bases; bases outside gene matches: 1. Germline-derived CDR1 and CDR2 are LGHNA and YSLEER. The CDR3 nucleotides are TGCGCCAGCAGCCAAGATGGGACTAGCTACGAGCAGTACTTC. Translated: CASSQDGTSYEQYF.

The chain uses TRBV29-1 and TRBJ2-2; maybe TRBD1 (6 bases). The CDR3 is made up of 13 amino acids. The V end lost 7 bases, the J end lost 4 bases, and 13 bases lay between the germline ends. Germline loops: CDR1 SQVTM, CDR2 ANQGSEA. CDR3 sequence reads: CSGWTVGTGELFF. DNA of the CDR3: TGCAGCGGTTGGACAGTGGGCACCGGGGAGCTGTTTTTT.

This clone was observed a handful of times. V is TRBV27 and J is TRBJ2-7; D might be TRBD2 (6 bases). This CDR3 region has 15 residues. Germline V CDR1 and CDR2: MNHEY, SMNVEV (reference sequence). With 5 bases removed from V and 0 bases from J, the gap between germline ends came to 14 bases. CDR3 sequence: CASSPRLGGSYEQYF. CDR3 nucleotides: TGTGCCAGCAGTCCGAGACTAGGCGGCTCCTACGAGCAGTACTTC.

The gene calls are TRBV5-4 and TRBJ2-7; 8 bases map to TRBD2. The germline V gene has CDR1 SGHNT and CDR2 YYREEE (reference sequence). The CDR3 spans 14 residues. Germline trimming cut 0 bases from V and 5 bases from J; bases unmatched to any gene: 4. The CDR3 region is CASSLVAGSDEQYF. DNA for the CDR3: TGTGCCAGCAGCTTGGTAGCGGGGTCTGACGAGCAGTACTTC.